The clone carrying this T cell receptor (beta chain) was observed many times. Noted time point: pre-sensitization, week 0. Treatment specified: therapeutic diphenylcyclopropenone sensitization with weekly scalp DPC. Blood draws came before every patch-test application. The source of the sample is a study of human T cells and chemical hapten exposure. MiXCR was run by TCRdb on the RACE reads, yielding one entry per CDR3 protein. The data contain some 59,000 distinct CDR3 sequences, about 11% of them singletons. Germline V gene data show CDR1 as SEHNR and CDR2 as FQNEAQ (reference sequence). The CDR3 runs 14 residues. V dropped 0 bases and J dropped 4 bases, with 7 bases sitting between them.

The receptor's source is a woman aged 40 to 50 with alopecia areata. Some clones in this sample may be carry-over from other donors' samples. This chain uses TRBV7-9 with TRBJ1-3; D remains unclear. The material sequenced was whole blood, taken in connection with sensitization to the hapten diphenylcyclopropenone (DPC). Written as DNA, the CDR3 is TGTGCCAGCAGCTTAGCGAGCGCGGGAAACACCATATATTTT. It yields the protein CASSLASAGNTIYF.